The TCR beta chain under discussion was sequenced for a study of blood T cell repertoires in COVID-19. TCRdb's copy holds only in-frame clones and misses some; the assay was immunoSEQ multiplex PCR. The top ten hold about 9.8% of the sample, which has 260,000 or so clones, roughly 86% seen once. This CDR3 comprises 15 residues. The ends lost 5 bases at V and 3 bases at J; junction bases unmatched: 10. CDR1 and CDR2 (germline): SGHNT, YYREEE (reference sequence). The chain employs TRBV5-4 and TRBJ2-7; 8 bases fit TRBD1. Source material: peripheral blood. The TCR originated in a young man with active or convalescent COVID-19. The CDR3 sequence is CASREFDRGVYEQYF. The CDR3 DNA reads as TGTGCCAGCAGAGAGTTCGACAGGGGAGTCTACGAGCAGTACTTC.